The 4 T cell receptor beta chains below all came from one sample that was sequenced in a study of blood T cell repertoires in COVID-19 (dated by TCRdb to about 2020). Receptor libraries were prepared by the immunoSEQ multiplex PCR assay. The source is immuneACCESS, and TCRdb retained only in-frame sequences with V and J called. Part of the clones is not carried over; for the studies checked, unresolved V genes explain less than half of this, and the remainder is unexplained. The sample yields over 95,000 clones; over 75% were counted once. The ten largest clonotypes hold 8.4% of the sample. Specimen: peripheral blood. The receptors derive from a woman aged 65 to 85 who had recovered from COVID-19.

The V gene is TRBV19, the J gene TRBJ2-1, with 8 bases matching TRBD1. The germline V gene has CDR1 LNHDA and CDR2 SQIVND (reference sequence). The V and J ends lost 5 bases and 9 bases, in that order; junction bases with no gene match: 6. This CDR3 has 13 amino acids. The DNA for the CDR3 is TGTGCCAGTAGTGGGACAGGTCGATCTGAGCAGTTCTTC. This translates into CASSGTGRSEQFF.

This chain joins TRBV7-2 and TRBJ1-5; TRBD1 matches at 11 bases. The CDR3 covers 16 residues. Germline loops: CDR1 SGHTA, CDR2 FQGNSA. After removal of 5 bases from V and 2 bases from J, the junction contained 5 bases not matched to a gene. CDR3 amino acids: CASSPRTGGGNQPQHF. For the CDR3, the DNA is TGTGCCAGCAGCCCCCGGACAGGGGGCGGCAATCAGCCCCAGCATTTT.

The chain has TRBV7-3 and TRBJ2-5, with D perhaps TRBD2 (6 bases). The CDR3 sequence is 14 residues long. The germline CDR1 and CDR2 sequences are SGHTA and FQGTGA. Trimming left V 5 bases short and J 1 base short, with 11 bases between. The CDR3 nucleotides are TGTGCCAGCAGCCCGAACGGGGGCCAAGAGACCCAGTACTTC. It yields the protein CASSPNGGQETQYF.

The V and J genes are TRBV5-8 and TRBJ2-7; the match to TRBD2 covers 8 bases. The CDR3 is 15 residues long. Germline lookup yields CDR1 SGHTS and CDR2 YDEGEE. V shed 3 bases and J 2 bases; nucleotides not matched to a gene: 7. The CDR3 reads CASSSDGRATYEQYF. As DNA, the CDR3 is TGTGCCAGCAGCTCCGACGGGAGGGCCACCTACGAGCAGTACTTC.